This TCR beta chain was recovered during a study of control samples from healthy donors and cancer patients. TCRdb keeps only in-frame clones here, not all; method: immunoSEQ multiplex PCR. The table lists about 270,000 clones, around 79% of them singletons. Looked up from germline, CDR1 is SGHVS and CDR2 is FQNEAQ. The CDR3 spans 16 residues. V lost 1 base and J 2 bases, leaving 15 bases between the germline ends. The chain combines TRBV7-8 with TRBJ2-7, with D uncertain. The sequence was collected from a woman aged 60-75 years with lung cancer. Material: PBMCs. Here the CDR3 DNA reads TGTGCCAGCAGCTTAGGTATGCCAGCGCTAACCTACGAGCAGTACTTC. Translated: CASSLGMPALTYEQYF. The whole variable domain, filled in from reference TRBV7-8 and TRBJ2-7, reads GAGVSQSPRYKVAKRGQDVALRCDPISGHVSLFWYQQALGQGPEFLTYFQNEAQLDKSGLPSDRFFAERPEGSVSTLKIQRTQQEDSAVYLCASSLGMPALTYEQYFGPGTRLTVT.